Presented here are 28 T cell receptor beta chains from one specimen sequenced in a study of long-term antiretroviral therapy in people with HIV. With survey level as its setting, the immunoSEQ assay was v3.0. Libraries were prepared by immunoSEQ multiplex PCR; TCRdb keeps only in-frame clonotypes and omits some of them. Of 28,000 or so clones in the sample, 85% to 95% were seen once. This material consisted of unsorted PBMCs, taken 6.2 years after starting antiretroviral therapy. The source is a man aged 35-49 years with HIV.

The rearrangement uses TRBV7-9 and TRBJ2-2, with 9 bases fitting TRBD2. Trimming removed 1 base from V and 2 bases from J; junction bases left unmatched: 5. CDR1 and CDR2 from the germline V gene are SEHNR and FQNEAQ (reference sequence). There are 17 residues in the CDR3. The CDR3 bases are TGTGCCAGCAGCTTAGAAAGACTAGCGGTAAACACCGGGGAGCTGTTTTTT. It yields the protein CASSLERLAVNTGELFF.

The chain employs TRBV27 and TRBJ1-6; no reliable D call. CDR3 length equals 14 residues. Germline assignment: CDR1 MNHEY and CDR2 SMNVEV (reference sequence). Trimming pared 4 bases from V and 7 bases from J, leaving 11 bases between. This CDR3 reads CASSYWTDNSPLHF. CDR3 DNA: TGTGCCAGCAGTTACTGGACCGACAATTCACCCCTCCACTTT.

The rearrangement joins TRBV4-1 to TRBJ2-2; 9 bases match TRBD1. Trimming at V came to 1 base and at J to 5 bases, leaving 5 bases not matched to a gene. The CDR3 is 16 amino acids. Germline V lookup: CDR1 MGHRA, CDR2 YSYEKL. The CDR3 coding sequence is TGCGCCAGCAGCCAAGTGCCCGGGACAGGGACCGGGGAGCTGTTTTTT. Amino acid sequence: CASSQVPGTGTGELFF.

The chain combines TRBV6-1 with TRBJ1-5; D is undetermined. V shed 2 bases and J shed 4 bases, with 6 bases lying between them. Germline CDR1 and CDR2: MNHNS and SASEGT. The CDR3 spans 13 residues. CDR3 region: CASSERRNQPQHF. CDR3 in DNA: TGTGCCAGCAGTGAACGTCGGAATCAGCCCCAGCATTTT.

A word on this clone: Germline and junction disagree at one end, which may indicate a read error. This chain links TRBV7-7 with TRBJ2-5; a weak D match, TRBD2 (6 bases). Germline V gene sequence: CDR1 SSHAT, CDR2 FNYEAQ (reference sequence). The CDR3 is made up of 13 amino acids. The CDR3 region is CASSLEGGETQYF. The DNA of the CDR3 is TGTGCTAGCAGCTTAGAGGGAGGAGAGACCCAGTACTTC.

This rearrangement joins TRBV10-3 to TRBJ2-1; 7 positions agree with TRBD2. The CDR3 loop spans 14 amino acids. Germline V lookup: CDR1 ENHRY, CDR2 SYGVKD. After removal of 0 bases from V and 12 bases from J, the junction contained 8 bases not matched to a gene. CDR3 region: CAISESGGTHVQFF. The CDR3 nucleotides read TGTGCCATCAGTGAGTCCGGGGGGACCCACGTGCAGTTCTTC.

In nucleotides, the CDR3 is TGTGCCAGTAGCCGGGACAGGAAGCTCTACGAGCAGTACTTC. This sequence encodes CASSRDRKLYEQYF. The J gene is TRBJ2-7, the V gene TRBV19; 8 nucleotides agree with TRBD1. Looked up from germline, CDR1 is LNHDA and CDR2 is SQIVND (reference sequence). Trimming took 6 bases from V and 3 from J; bases not matched to a gene: 7. CDR3 length equals 14 residues.

Notes on this clone: Germline is not matched at one junction end, which may reflect a read error. The J gene is TRBJ2-1, the V gene TRBV7-7; weak D call: TRBD1 (6 bases). The CDR3 loop spans 15 amino acids. Germline CDR1 SSHAT, CDR2 FNYEAQ (reference sequence). The CDR3 DNA reads as TGTGCTAGCAGCCCGCAGACAGGTTCCTACAATGAGCAGTTCTTC. Protein sequence: CASSPQTGSYNEQFF.

This clone was seen a single time. The chain couples TRBV5-5 to TRBJ1-5; 9 bases are a match to TRBD1. Germline V CDR1 and CDR2: SGHKS, YYEKEE (reference sequence). The CDR3 spans 18 residues. V gave up 3 bases and J gave up 5 bases; unmatched junction bases: 15. The chain's CDR3 is CASSSVPSTGGTYQPQHF. The CDR3 DNA reads as TGTGCCAGCAGCTCGGTGCCCTCGACAGGGGGGACTTATCAGCCCCAGCATTTT.

The chain has TRBV11-2 and TRBJ2-7, with 8 bases aligning to TRBD1. CDR3 length: 15 residues. After removal of 5 bases from V and 3 bases from J, the junction contained 9 bases not matched to a gene. CDR1 and CDR2 from the germline V gene are SGHAT and FQNNGV. CDR3 in DNA: TGTGCCAGCAGCCAATCCGGACAGGGAATCTACGAGCAGTACTTC. It yields the protein CASSQSGQGIYEQYF.

The V and J genes are TRBV7-2 and TRBJ2-3; TRBD2 matches 8 bases. Germline values: CDR1 SGHTA, CDR2 FQGNSA. The CDR3 covers 16 residues. V lost 1 base, J lost 1 base, and 4 bases stayed unmatched. The CDR3 reads CASSLVPSGRTDTQYF. CDR3 bases: TGTGCCAGCAGCTTAGTACCTAGCGGGCGCACAGATACGCAGTATTTT.

The chain recombines TRBV4-3 with TRBJ2-4, with D perhaps given as TRBD1 or TRBD2 (5 bases each). CDR1 and CDR2 from the germline V gene are LGHNA and YSLEER. The CDR3 contains 12 residues. V shed 3 bases and J shed 10 bases, with 10 bases lying between them. CDR3 sequence (DNA): TGCGCCAGCAGCCACCAGGGCGGGATTCAGTACTTC. Translated: CASSHQGGIQYF.

The chain has TRBV4-3 and TRBJ1-2, with D uncertain. This CDR3 spans 14 amino acids. Looked up from germline, CDR1 is LGHNA and CDR2 is YSLEER. The V end lost 0 bases, the J end lost 4 bases, and 9 bases lay between the germline ends. DNA of the CDR3: TGCGCCAGCAGCCAAGATAAGCAGGCCTATGGCTACACCTTC. Translating gives CASSQDKQAYGYTF.

The CDR3 loop reads CASSLSVGQNTIYF. CDR3 coding DNA: TGTGCCAGCAGCCTTTCCGTGGGACAAAACACCATATATTTT. The rearrangement joins TRBV7-2 to TRBJ1-3; TRBD1 is a possible D gene (6 bases). Germline V lookup: CDR1 SGHTA, CDR2 FQGNSA. Between the trimmed V and J ends, which lost 5 bases and 6 bases, there was a span of 14 bases. This CDR3 is 14 amino acids long.

This clone was observed a handful of times. The chain carries TRBV11-2 and TRBJ2-7; TRBD2 matches at 11 bases. Germline lookup yields CDR1 SGHAT and CDR2 FQNNGV. This CDR3 is built from 15 residues. J gave up 3 bases and V 5 bases, and 6 bases lay outside the gene matches. DNA for the CDR3: TGTGCCAGCAGCCAAATGCTAGCGGGAGGCTACGAGCAGTACTTC. This codes for CASSQMLAGGYEQYF.

The genes are TRBV6-1 and TRBJ1-4, with 8 bases matching TRBD1. The CDR3 covers 17 residues. Trimming took 0 bases from V and 9 from J; bases not matched to a gene: 12. Germline V gives CDR1 MNHNS, CDR2 SASEGT. CDR3 region: CASSEALRGTGRKKLFF. The CDR3 DNA follows: TGTGCCAGCAGTGAAGCGCTTCGTGGGACAGGAAGGAAAAAACTGTTTTTT.

J is TRBJ2-1 and V is TRBV5-1, with D possibly being TRBD1 or TRBD2 (5 bases each). Germline CDR1 SGHRS, CDR2 YFSETQ. The CDR3 runs 15 residues. V lost 2 bases to trimming and J lost 6 bases, with 15 bases between them. The CDR3 nucleotides read TGCGCCAGCAGCTTAGGGACCGCCCAGGGCAATGAGCAGTTCTTC. As protein: CASSLGTAQGNEQFF. Based on the CDR3 plus reference TRBV5-1 and TRBJ2-1, the full variable domain is KAGVTQTPRYLIKTRGQQVTLSCSPISGHRSVSWYQQTPGQGLQFLFEYFSETQRNKGNFPGRFSGRQFSNSRSEMNVSTLELGDSALYLCASSLGTAQGNEQFFGPGTRLTVL.

This chain joins TRBV7-9 and TRBJ2-7; D is ambiguous. This CDR3 spans 15 amino acids. In germline, CDR1 is SEHNR, CDR2 FQNEAQ (reference sequence). V was clipped by 7 bases and J by 3 bases, with 19 bases between them. Here the CDR3 DNA reads TGTGCCAGCAACCTTCAAAATGGACCGGACTACGAGCAGTACTTC. This gives the protein CASNLQNGPDYEQYF. Full variable domain (outside the CDR3, taken from reference TRBV7-9 and TRBJ2-7): DTGVSQNPRHKITKRGQNVTFRCDPISEHNRLYWYRQTLGQGPEFLTYFQNEAQLEKSRLLSDRFSAERPKGSFSTLEIQRTEQGDSAMYLCASNLQNGPDYEQYFGPGTRLTVT.

The chain is built from TRBV10-2 and TRBJ2-3, with a tentative D call TRBD2 (5 bases). The V end was cut by 2 bases, the J end by 0 bases, with 9 bases between. The germline V gene has CDR1 WSHSY and CDR2 SAAADI. The CDR3 sequence is 15 residues long. This CDR3 is CASSEASGSTDTQYF. In nucleotides, the CDR3 is TGCGCCAGCAGTGAGGCGAGCGGAAGCACAGATACGCAGTATTTT.

The chain links TRBV29-1 to TRBJ2-7, with D perhaps being TRBD1 or TRBD2 (5 bases each). From germline, CDR1 is SQVTM and CDR2 ANQGSEA. Trimming took 6 bases from V and 2 from J, leaving 20 bases between them. The CDR3 is made up of 15 amino acids. This CDR3 is CSVRGVFGDPYEQYF. The DNA of the CDR3 is TGCAGCGTACGAGGGGTGTTCGGGGACCCCTACGAGCAGTACTTC.

The rearrangement uses TRBV5-5 and TRBJ1-4; D gene uncertain. Germline CDR1 and CDR2: SGHKS and YYEKEE (reference sequence). V was pared by 0 bases and J by 0 bases, with 3 bases between. The CDR3 has 14 residues. The CDR3 here is CASSLAPTNEKLFF. CDR3 DNA: TGTGCCAGCAGCTTGGCGCCAACTAATGAAAAACTGTTTTTT.

The chain has TRBV7-3 and TRBJ2-1, with 10 bases matching TRBD1. The CDR3 runs to 16 residues. Losses at the gene ends were 0 bases for V and 7 bases for J; bases not matched to a gene: 6. Germline-derived CDR1 and CDR2 are SGHTA and FQGTGA. CDR3 loop: CASSLTLEGQGNEQFF. The CDR3, as DNA: TGTGCCAGCAGCTTAACCCTAGAGGGACAGGGGAATGAGCAGTTCTTC. Variable domain in full (rest from reference TRBV7-3 and TRBJ2-1): GAGVSQTPSNKVTEKGKYVELRCDPISGHTALYWYRQSLGQGPEFLIYFQGTGAADDSGLPNDRFFAVRPEGSVSTLKIQRTERGDSAVYLCASSLTLEGQGNEQFFGPGTRLTVL.

The chain combines TRBV28 with TRBJ2-3; tentative D call: TRBD2 (6 bases). Germline V gene sequence: CDR1 MDHEN, CDR2 SYDVKM. V lost 7 bases to trimming and J lost 3 bases, with 17 bases between them. The CDR3 has 15 amino acids. CDR3 protein: CASITGATGTDTQYF. The CDR3, as DNA: TGTGCCAGCATAACGGGAGCCACGGGGACAGATACGCAGTATTTT.

The rearrangement links TRBV6-5 to TRBJ2-7; 9 bases map to TRBD1. In germline, CDR1 is MNHEY, CDR2 SVGAGI. This CDR3 is built from 15 residues. V trimming: 0 bases; J trimming: 7 bases; junction bases outside the gene matches: 7. The CDR3 is CASSYSPGQGGEQYF. The CDR3 DNA sequence: TGTGCCAGCAGTTACTCCCCGGGACAGGGAGGGGAGCAGTACTTC.

J is TRBJ2-1 and V is TRBV9, with TRBD2 matching 9 bases. The V gene's germline CDR1 is SGDLS and CDR2 YYNGEE. This CDR3 comprises 17 residues. The junction had 7 bases not matched to a gene; V was cut back by 3 bases and J by 0 bases. CDR3 sequence: CASSDRLAAASYNEQFF. CDR3 DNA: TGTGCCAGCAGCGACAGACTAGCGGCCGCCTCCTACAATGAGCAGTTCTTC.

The rearrangement links TRBV11-2 to TRBJ1-1; D call uncertain. In germline, CDR1 is SGHAT, CDR2 FQNNGV. The CDR3 is made up of 14 amino acids. V lost 5 bases, J lost 1 base, and 11 bases lay in between. In nucleotides, the CDR3 is TGTGCCAGCAGCAAACAAACGGAGAACACTGAAGCTTTCTTT. As protein: CASSKQTENTEAFF.

J is TRBJ2-7 and V is TRBV5-8, with TRBD2 matching 8 bases. With 5 bases clipped from V and 2 bases from J, the junction kept 9 bases outside the gene matches. CDR1 and CDR2 from the germline V gene are SGHTS and YDEGEE. This CDR3 spans 15 amino acids. This CDR3 reads CASRASRRGAYEQYF. In DNA, the CDR3 is TGTGCCAGCAGGGCCTCACGGCGGGGGGCCTACGAGCAGTACTTC.

The CDR3 bases are TGTGCCACCAGCAGAGTCGTCGGGGACACCATATATTTT. Translated: CATSRVVGDTIYF. This chain links TRBV15 with TRBJ1-3, with D uncertain. Per the germline V gene, CDR1 is LNHNV and CDR2 is YYDKDF (reference sequence). The CDR3 totals 13 residues. Trimming removed 1 base at V and 8 bases at J, with 9 bases between. The full variable domain, completed using reference TRBV15 and TRBJ1-3, is DAMVIQNPRYQVTQFGKPVTLSCSQTLNHNVMYWYQQKSSQAPKLLFHYYDKDFNNEADTPDNFQSRRPNTSFCFLDIRSPGLGDTAMYLCATSRVVGDTIYFGEGSWLTVV.